The rows below give T cell receptor beta chains drawn from one sample of a study of a mutant IDH1 vaccine in newly diagnosed glioma. Here immunoSEQ multiplex PCR was the method, and the copy in TCRdb shows in-frame clones only, minus some. The sample lists about 38,000 clones, around 90% seen once, with 15% to 20% in the top ten. Here the sequenced sample was PBMCs, taken from a glioma patient treated with radiotherapy, temozolomide or both. All receptors come from a man younger than 30 with glioma. The CDR3 runs from the conserved cysteine through the conserved F or W.

TRBJ2-1	TRBV5-1	CASSPDGGRSYNEQFF
TRBJ2-1	TRBV30	CAWSRDRGYNEQFF
TRBJ1-2	TRBV2	CASKVAGTIGGYTF
TRBJ2-5	TRBV27	CASSLSPGTYQETQYF
TRBJ2-7	TRBV5-6	CASSLGSRSRIYEQYF
TRBJ1-1	TRBV7-2	CASSAGSVNTEAFF
TRBJ1-3	TRBV30	CAWSVGHVGNTIYF
TRBJ1-1	TRBV5-1	CASSVDGDTEAFF
TRBJ2-7	TRBV11-1	CASSTGLAAAEQYF
TRBJ1-1	TRBV4-3	CASSQDRDMEAFF
TRBJ1-2	TRBV11-1	CASSLVGNGYTF
TRBJ2-2	TRBV19	CASSIGQLATGELFF
TRBJ1-1	TRBV21-1	CASSNCSGRTEAFF
TRBJ1-2	TRBV10-3	CAISDGTHWEGYTF
TRBJ2-1	TRBV5-4	CASSPAGLASEQFF
TRBJ2-7	TRBV6-1	CASSGSSGTAYEQYF
TRBJ1-1	TRBV13	CASSPGFPTEAFF
TRBJ2-1	TRBV14	CASSQGASGRADYNEQFF
TRBJ2-1	TRBV6-4	CASSDGTSYHNEQFF
TRBJ2-3	TRBV4-1	CASSQGLPAADTQYF
TRBJ2-5	TRBV15	CATSRDGGTGETQYF
TRBJ2-7	TRBV7-2	CASSPGTVYEQYF
TRBJ1-1	TRBV18	CASSPRQGGVNTEAFF
TRBJ1-1	TRBV28	CASSPGSSEAFF
TRBJ1-2	TRBV28	CASRPQSNYGYTF
TRBJ1-1	TRBV19	CASSPGAPGGLNTEAFF
TRBJ1-4	TRBV7-9	CASSGGTRNEKLFF
TRBJ1-1	TRBV19	CASMGRPNTEAFF
TRBJ1-5	TRBV28	CASSLSPRAGNQPQHF
TRBJ1-2	TRBV29-1	CSGLQGYGYTF
TRBJ2-1	TRBV30	CAWSVRQTVADEQFF
TRBJ2-5	TRBV2	CATGLTQETQYF